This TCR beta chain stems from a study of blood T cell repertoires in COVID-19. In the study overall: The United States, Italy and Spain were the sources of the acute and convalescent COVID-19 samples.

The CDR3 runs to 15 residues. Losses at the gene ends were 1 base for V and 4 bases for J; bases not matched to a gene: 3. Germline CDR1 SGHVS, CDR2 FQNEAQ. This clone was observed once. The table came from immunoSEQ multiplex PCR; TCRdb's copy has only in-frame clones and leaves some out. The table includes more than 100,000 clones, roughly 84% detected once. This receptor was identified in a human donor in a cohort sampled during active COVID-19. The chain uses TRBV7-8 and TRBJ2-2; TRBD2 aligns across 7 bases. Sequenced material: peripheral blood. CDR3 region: CASSLVSGATGELFF. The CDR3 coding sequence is TGTGCCAGCAGCTTAGTGAGCGGGGCCACCGGGGAGCTGTTTTTT.